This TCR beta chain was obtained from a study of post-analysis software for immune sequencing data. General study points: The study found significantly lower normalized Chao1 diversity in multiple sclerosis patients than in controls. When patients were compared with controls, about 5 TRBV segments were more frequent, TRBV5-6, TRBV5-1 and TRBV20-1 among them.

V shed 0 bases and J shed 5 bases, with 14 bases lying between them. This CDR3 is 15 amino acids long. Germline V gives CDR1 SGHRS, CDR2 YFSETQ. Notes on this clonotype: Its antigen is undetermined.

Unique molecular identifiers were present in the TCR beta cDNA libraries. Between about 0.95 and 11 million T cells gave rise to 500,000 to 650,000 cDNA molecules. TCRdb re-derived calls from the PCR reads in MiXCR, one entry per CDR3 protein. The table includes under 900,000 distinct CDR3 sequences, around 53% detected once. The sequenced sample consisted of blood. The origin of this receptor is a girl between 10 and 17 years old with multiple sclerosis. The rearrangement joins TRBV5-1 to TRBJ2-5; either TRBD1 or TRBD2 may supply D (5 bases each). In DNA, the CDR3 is TGCGCCAGCAGCTTGGCCCTCGCAGGGACGGAGACCCAGTACTTC. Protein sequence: CASSLALAGTETQYF.